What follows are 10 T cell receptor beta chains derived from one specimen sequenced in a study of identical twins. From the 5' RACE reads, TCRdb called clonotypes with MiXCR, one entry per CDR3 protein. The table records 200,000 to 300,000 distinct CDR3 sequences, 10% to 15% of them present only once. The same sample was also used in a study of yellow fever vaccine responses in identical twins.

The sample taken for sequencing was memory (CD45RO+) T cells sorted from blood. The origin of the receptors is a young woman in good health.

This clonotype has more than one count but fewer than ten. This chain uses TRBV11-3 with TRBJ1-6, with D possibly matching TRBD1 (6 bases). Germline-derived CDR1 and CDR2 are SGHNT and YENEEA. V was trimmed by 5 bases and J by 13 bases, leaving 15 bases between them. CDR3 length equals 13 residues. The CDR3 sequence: CASSPGTTGPLHF. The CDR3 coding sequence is TGTGCCAGCAGCCCCGGGACAACCGGGCCCCTCCACTTT.

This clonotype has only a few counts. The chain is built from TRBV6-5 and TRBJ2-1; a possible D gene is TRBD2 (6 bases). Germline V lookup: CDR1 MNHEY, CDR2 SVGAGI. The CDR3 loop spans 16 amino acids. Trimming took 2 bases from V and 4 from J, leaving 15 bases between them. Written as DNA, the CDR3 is TGTGCCAGCAGTTACGGGCACCGGCGGGGATACAATGAGCAGTTCTTC. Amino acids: CASSYGHRRGYNEQFF.

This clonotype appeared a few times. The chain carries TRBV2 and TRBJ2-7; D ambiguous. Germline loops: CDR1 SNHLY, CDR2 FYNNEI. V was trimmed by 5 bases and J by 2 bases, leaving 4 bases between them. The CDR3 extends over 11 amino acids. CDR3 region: CASSWTYEQYF. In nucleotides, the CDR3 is TGTGCCAGCAGTTGGACCTACGAGCAGTACTTC.

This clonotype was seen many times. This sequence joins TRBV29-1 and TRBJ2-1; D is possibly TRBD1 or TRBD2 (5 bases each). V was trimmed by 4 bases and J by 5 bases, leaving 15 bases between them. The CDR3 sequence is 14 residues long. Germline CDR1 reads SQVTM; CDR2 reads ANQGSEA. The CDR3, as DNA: TGCAGCGTTGTGAGGGGAACAGTGGACAATGAGCAGTTCTTC. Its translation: CSVVRGTVDNEQFF.

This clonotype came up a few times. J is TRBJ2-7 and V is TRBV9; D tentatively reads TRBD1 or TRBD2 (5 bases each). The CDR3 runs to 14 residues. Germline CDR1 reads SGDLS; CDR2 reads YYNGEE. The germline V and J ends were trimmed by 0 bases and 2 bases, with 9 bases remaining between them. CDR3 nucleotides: TGTGCCAGCAGCGTAGATCAGGGACCCTACGAGCAGTACTTC. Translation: CASSVDQGPYEQYF.

The CDR3 region is CASTQGAHSNQPQHF. The CDR3 DNA reads TGTGCCAGCACCCAAGGGGCGCATAGCAATCAGCCCCAGCATTTT. The chain joins TRBV28 to TRBJ1-5, with D tentatively TRBD1 (5 bases). CDR3 length equals 15 residues. The germline gives CDR1 MDHEN, CDR2 SYDVKM. Between the trimmed V and J ends, which lost 7 bases and 0 bases, there was a span of 13 bases. Using reference TRBV28 and TRBJ1-5 for the parts outside the CDR3, the full variable domain is DVKVTQSSRYLVKRTGEKVFLECVQDMDHENMFWYRQDPGLGLRLIYFSYDVKMKEKGDIPEGYSVSREKKERFSLILESASTNQTSMYLCASTQGAHSNQPQHFGDGTRLSIL.

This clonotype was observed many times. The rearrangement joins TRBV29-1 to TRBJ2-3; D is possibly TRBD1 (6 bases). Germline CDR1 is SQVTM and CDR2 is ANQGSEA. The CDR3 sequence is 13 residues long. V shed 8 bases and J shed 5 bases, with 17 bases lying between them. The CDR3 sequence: CSSGAGDRDTQYF. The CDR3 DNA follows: TGCAGCTCCGGCGCAGGGGATAGAGATACGCAGTATTTT.

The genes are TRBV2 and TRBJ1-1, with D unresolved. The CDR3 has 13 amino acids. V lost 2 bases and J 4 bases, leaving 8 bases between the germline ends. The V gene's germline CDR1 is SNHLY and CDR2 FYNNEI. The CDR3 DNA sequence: TGTGCCAGCAGTGAAAATTGGGGCACTGAAGCTTTCTTT. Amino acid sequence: CASSENWGTEAFF.

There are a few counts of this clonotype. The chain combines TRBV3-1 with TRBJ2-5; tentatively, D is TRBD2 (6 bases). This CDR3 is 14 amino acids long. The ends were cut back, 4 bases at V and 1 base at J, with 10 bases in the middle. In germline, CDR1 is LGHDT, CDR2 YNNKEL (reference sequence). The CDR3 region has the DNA TGTGCCAGCAGCCTCGGGAGTTTCCAAGAGACCCAGTACTTC. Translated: CASSLGSFQETQYF.

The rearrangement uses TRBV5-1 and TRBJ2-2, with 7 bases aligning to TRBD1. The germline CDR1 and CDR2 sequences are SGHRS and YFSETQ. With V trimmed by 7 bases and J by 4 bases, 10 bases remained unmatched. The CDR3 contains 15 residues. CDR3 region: CASWSRGISTGELFF. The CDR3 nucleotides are TGCGCCAGCTGGAGCAGGGGGATCAGCACCGGGGAGCTGTTTTTT.